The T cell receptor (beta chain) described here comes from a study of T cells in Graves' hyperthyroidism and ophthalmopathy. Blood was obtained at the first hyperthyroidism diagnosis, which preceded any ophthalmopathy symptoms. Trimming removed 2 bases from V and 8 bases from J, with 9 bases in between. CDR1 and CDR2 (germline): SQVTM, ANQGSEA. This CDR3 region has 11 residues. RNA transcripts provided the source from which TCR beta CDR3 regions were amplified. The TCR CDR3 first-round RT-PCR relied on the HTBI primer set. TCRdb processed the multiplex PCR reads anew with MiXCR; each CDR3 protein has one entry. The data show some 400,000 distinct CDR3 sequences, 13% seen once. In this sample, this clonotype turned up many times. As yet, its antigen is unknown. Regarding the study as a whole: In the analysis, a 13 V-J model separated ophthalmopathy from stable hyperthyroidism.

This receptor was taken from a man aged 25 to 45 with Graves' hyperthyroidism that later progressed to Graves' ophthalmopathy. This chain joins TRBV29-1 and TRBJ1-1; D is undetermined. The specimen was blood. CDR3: CSVERATEAFF. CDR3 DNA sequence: TGCAGCGTTGAAAGAGCTACCGAAGCTTTCTTT.